This T cell receptor (beta chain) comes out of a study of blood T cell repertoires in COVID-19. Whole-study context: Whether acute or convalescent, the COVID-19 samples came from the United States, Italy and Spain.

This clone was seen only once. V shed 0 bases and J 2 bases; nucleotides not matched to a gene: 8. The CDR3 is made up of 17 amino acids. Per the germline V gene, CDR1 is ENHRY and CDR2 is SYGVKD. Assay: immunoSEQ multiplex PCR; the TCRdb copy retains only in-frame clones and omits some. The table has approximately 500,000 clones, about 91% seen once. One Seattle source followed patients from active infection through their disease course. This TCR came from a young man with COVID-19, enrolled during active disease. The V call is TRBV10-3, the J call TRBJ2-5, with 8 bases matching TRBD2. Sequenced sample: peripheral blood. CDR3 nucleotides: TGTGCCATCAGTGAGTCGTCTCTGCGGGAGGATCAAGAGACCCAGTACTTC. Its translation: CAISESSLREDQETQYF.